This T cell receptor beta chain was observed in a study of human T cells and chemical hapten exposure (dated by TCRdb to the early 2020s). General notes on the study: For sensitization, 2% DPC in acetone was applied to a roughly 2 cm by roughly 2 cm area of upper inner arm skin. Throughout the approximately 23-week study period, patients were also given weekly therapeutic DPC doses on the scalp. Patch testing on the upper back used Finn chambers containing 0.01% DPC, with scoring done after 6 days according to International Contact Dermatitis Research Group standards. The patient cohort, mostly female, included alopecia areata with under or over 50% scalp involvement, alopecia totalis and alopecia universalis. Libraries were combined into a pool for sequencing, and differences in TCR yield between samples came mainly from small differences in library volumes within the pool. The study tracked peripheral blood TCR repertoire changes in vivo during primary and secondary sensitization to the hapten diphenylcyclopropenone (DPC) in alopecia patients. Patient blood was sampled pre-sensitization (week 0) and at 2, 6 and about 24 weeks after DPC sensitization. About 29 alopecia patients gave blood for TCR sequencing at one to four time points (pre-sensitization, 2, 6 and 24 weeks).

The library came from RACE. Instrument used: NextSeq 500. During library preparation, unique molecular identifiers were attached to individual cDNA molecules so that TCRs could be counted in a quantitative, reproducible way. From each blood RNA sample, both TCR alpha and TCR beta chains were sequenced. Under the source paper's analysis protocol: The median number of TCRs per sample was approximately 96,000, ranging from about 23,224 to 690,600. The Decombinator software suite was used to annotate V, J and CDR3 in the TCR reads. Every sample was subsampled to the same number of TCRs (28,000) for the PS versus PT1 abundance plots. TCRs were defined as expanded if absent before sensitization and observed at least eight times at the 2-week time point. TCRdb cleaned the public reads at Q25 with fastp, built clones with MiXCR and kept in-frame beta chains. Rows are unified per CDR3 protein, each entry keeping the most common DNA and genes. The V and J calls here are based on TCRdb, not the publication. This sample lists some 98,000 distinct CDR3 sequences; roughly a tenth were detected once. The ten largest clones add up to more than 2.5% of the sample.

The paper as a whole reports these results and caveats: Patch test score was positively correlated with the number of PT1 expanded TCRs, with significance at thresholds 8, 16 and 32 but not at 4. Compared with pre-sensitization or healthy control sets, expanded TCRs formed significantly more large CDR3 similarity clusters, which is consistent with antigen-driven responses. Repeated subsampling changed both the strength of the expansion versus patch-test correlation and the threshold at which the correlation became significant. Because all patients had alopecia, a presumed autoimmune disease, the immune response of the patients might differ from that of healthy individuals. DPC sensitization did not change how many TCRs were above 1 in 1000 frequency, and no evidence was found of alterations in global repertoire structure.

The intended sense of this specimen's time point label: pre-sensitization, week 0. Interpreted using the paper, the treatment or condition label stands for: therapeutic diphenylcyclopropenone sensitization with weekly scalp DPC. Blood at each patch-test visit was drawn before the patch test was applied. Patients were considered eligible if aged 18 to 70, diagnosed with alopecia and deemed suitable for DPC therapy, and patients were excluded if pregnant. Unfractionated whole blood was collected in Tempus Blood RNA tubes, and total RNA was extracted from that blood. Comment on this clonotype: The antigen it binds to is not known. Base qualities are not at hand, and no much larger clone is one base apart.

This sequence originates from a woman aged 60-70 years with alopecia areata. Some clones in this sample may be carry-over from other donors' samples. This sample comprised whole blood, obtained in connection with sensitization to the hapten diphenylcyclopropenone (DPC).

The nucleotide sequence is TGTGCCAGCAGCCCTAATAGCGACACAGATACGCAGTATTTT. Translated, it reads CASSPNSDTDTQYF. This sequence uses TRBV7-6 and TRBJ2-3, and possibly TRBD2, on 5 matching bases. Trimming removed 5 bases from V and 2 bases from J, leaving 11 bases between the germline ends. Per the germline V gene, SGHVS is the CDR1 and FNYEAQ is the CDR2. From its cysteine to its phenylalanine, the CDR3 spans 14 amino acids. The read is trimmed to its CDR3 DNA, 42 bases read in frame from base 1. The full variable domain, completed from the reference TRBV7-6 and TRBJ2-3 proteins outside the CDR3, reads GAGVSQSPRYKVTKRGQDVALRCDPISGHVSLYWYRQALGQGPEFLTYFNYEAQQDKSGLPNDRFSAERPEGSISTLTIQRTEQRDSAMYRCASSPNSDTDTQYFGPGTRLTVL.